The next 18 T cell receptor beta chains were all read from a single sample in a study of OX40 agonist ivuxolimab in advanced cancers. Libraries were prepared by immunoSEQ multiplex PCR; TCRdb keeps only in-frame clonotypes and omits some of them. Found here are 40,000 to 45,000 clones, approximately 81% of them singletons; the top ten hold 15% to 20%. The starting material was CD4+ or CD8+ T cells sorted from blood, obtained in a trial of the OX40 agonist ivuxolimab. Source of these receptors: an adult with an advanced solid tumor such as melanoma, head and neck, liver or kidney cancer.

The CDR3 here is CSVGGETYGYTF. The CDR3 DNA is TGCAGCGTCGGAGGGGAGACCTATGGCTACACCTTC. J is TRBJ1-2 and V is TRBV29-1, with D perhaps matching TRBD1 (5 bases). CDR3 length: 12 amino acids. CDR1 SQVTM and CDR2 ANQGSEA come from the germline V gene. Trimming left V 6 bases short and J 4 bases short, with 12 bases between.

This sequence joins TRBV28 and TRBJ1-5, with no clear D. Germline V gene lookup returns CDR1 MDHEN and CDR2 SYDVKM. The germline V and J ends were trimmed by 2 bases and 6 bases, with 2 bases remaining between them. The CDR3 runs 11 residues. The CDR3 spells CASSLSQPQHF. The CDR3 nucleotides are TGTGCCAGCAGTTTAAGTCAGCCCCAGCATTTT. The full variable domain, with the rest looked up from reference TRBV28 and TRBJ1-5, is DVKVTQSSRYLVKRTGEKVFLECVQDMDHENMFWYRQDPGLGLRLIYFSYDVKMKEKGDIPEGYSVSREKKERFSLILESASTNQTSMYLCASSLSQPQHFGDGTRLSIL.

This chain links TRBV6-5 with TRBJ2-5; 9 nucleotides match TRBD1. The assigned J gene may be wrong: the sequence end matches TRBJ2-7 better. Germline V gene sequence: CDR1 MNHEY, CDR2 SVGAGI. The CDR3 runs 14 residues. The CDR3 DNA sequence: TGTGCCAGCAGTATACAGGGGGCGGAATACGAGCAGTACTTC. Encoded protein: CASSIQGAEYEQYF.

This sequence joins TRBV6-6 and TRBJ1-2; possibly TRBD1 for D (6 bases). The V gene lost 0 bases and the J gene lost 1 base, with 12 bases spanning the gap. CDR1 is MNHNY and CDR2 is SVGAGI in the germline V gene (reference sequence). The CDR3 sequence is 16 residues long. The chain's CDR3 is CASSYSRQGINYGYTF. In DNA, the CDR3 is TGTGCCAGCAGTTACTCACGGCAGGGGATTAACTATGGCTACACCTTC.

The chain joins TRBV4-1 to TRBJ2-1; possibly TRBD1 or TRBD2 for D (6 bases each). Germline V gene lookup returns CDR1 MGHRA and CDR2 YSYEKL. Trimming shortened V by 1 base and J by 4 bases, and 11 bases separated the two germline ends. This CDR3 has 15 amino acids. DNA of the CDR3: TGCGCCAGCAGCCAAGCGGGGGCCTCATACAATGAGCAGTTCTTC. This gives the protein CASSQAGASYNEQFF.

This chain joins TRBV12-5 and TRBJ1-5; TRBD1 aligns across 11 bases. Trimming cost V 0 bases and J 0 bases; bases outside gene matches: 16. This CDR3 contains 22 residues. From germline, CDR1 is LGHNT and CDR2 FRNRAP. DNA for the CDR3: TGTGCTAGTGGTTTGGTAGAATTCGTACCGGGACAGGGGGTTTATAGCAATCAGCCCCAGCATTTT. Its protein product is CASGLVEFVPGQGVYSNQPQHF.

The V call is TRBV11-3, the J call TRBJ1-1, with 7 bases aligning to TRBD1. The CDR3 contains 14 residues. CDR1 is SGHNT, CDR2 YENEEA, per germline. V trimming: 2 bases; J trimming: 2 bases; junction bases outside the gene matches: 2. The CDR3 nucleotides are TGTGCCAGCAGCTTAACAGGGGTTAACACTGAAGCTTTCTTT. Translated, it gives CASSLTGVNTEAFF.

V usage is TRBV15 and J usage is TRBJ2-3, with 12 bases that match TRBD2. V was clipped by 3 bases and J by 1 base; unmatched bases: 2. Germline V gene data show CDR1 as LNHNV and CDR2 as YYDKDF (reference sequence). This CDR3 is built from 16 residues. As DNA, the CDR3 is TGTGCCACCAGCAGCGGACTAGCGGGGCGCACAGATACGCAGTATTTT. Its translation is CATSSGLAGRTDTQYF.

The genes are TRBV5-4 and TRBJ1-2; TRBD1 aligns across 9 bases. The CDR3 sequence is 16 residues long. After removal of 3 bases from V and 1 base from J, the junction contained 7 bases not matched to a gene. Germline V CDR1 and CDR2: SGHNT, YYREEE (reference sequence). CDR3 DNA sequence: TGTGCCAGCAGCTCGGACAGGGGTCCCGATAACTATGGCTACACCTTC. Protein product: CASSSDRGPDNYGYTF.

This clone was seen only a few times. This chain joins TRBV7-9 and TRBJ1-5; a weak D match, TRBD1 (5 bases). V was cut by 6 bases and J by 10 bases, with 13 bases left in between. This CDR3 has 12 amino acids. Looked up from germline, CDR1 is SEHNR and CDR2 is FQNEAQ (reference sequence). The CDR3 loop reads CASSPTGAPQHF. In DNA form, the CDR3 reads TGTGCCAGCAGTCCAACCGGGGCACCCCAGCATTTT.

The chain employs TRBV6-5 and TRBJ2-7; 8 nucleotides align to TRBD2. CDR1 and CDR2 from the germline V gene are MNHEY and SVGAGI. V shed 5 bases, J shed 4 bases, and the junction held 10 bases outside the gene matches. The CDR3 is 15 amino acids. CDR3 nucleotides: TGTGCCAGCAGTGGGATACGGGCGGGGGGTTACGAGCAGTACTTC. This gives the protein CASSGIRAGGYEQYF.

This rearrangement joins TRBV14 to TRBJ2-1; either TRBD1 or TRBD2 may fit D (5 bases each). CDR1 and CDR2 from the germline V gene are SGHDN and FVKESK. The CDR3 spans 17 residues. The V end lost 0 bases, the J end lost 2 bases, and 14 bases lay between the germline ends. The CDR3 protein is CASSQDQGPLTYNEQFF. The CDR3 DNA is TGTGCCAGCAGCCAAGATCAGGGACCCCTTACCTACAATGAGCAGTTCTTC.

This clone turned up a few times. The chain employs TRBV7-9 and TRBJ1-6; D may be TRBD1 (6 bases). Germline values: CDR1 SEHNR, CDR2 FQNEAQ (reference sequence). Deletions cut 5 bases from V and 9 bases from J, with 17 bases between. This CDR3 contains 15 residues. The CDR3 DNA reads as TGTGCCAGCAGCATAGGAGGGGGAGCGGGTTCACCCCTCCACTTT. The encoded protein is CASSIGGGAGSPLHF.

The genes are TRBV5-4 and TRBJ2-1, with 12 nucleotides matching TRBD2. There are 15 residues in the CDR3. CDR1 and CDR2 (germline): SGHNT, YYREEE (reference sequence). Trimming at V came to 4 bases and at J to 5 bases, leaving 4 bases not matched to a gene. CDR3 nucleotide sequence: TGTGCCAGCAGCCCTTGGACTAGCGGGGACAATGAGCAGTTCTTC. Translating gives CASSPWTSGDNEQFF.

Only a few counts were recorded for this clone. The J gene is TRBJ2-7, the V gene TRBV6-5; D gene ambiguous. The CDR3 contains 11 residues. Trimming took off 8 bases at V and 6 bases at J, with 11 bases between the two ends. Germline-derived CDR1 and CDR2 are MNHEY and SVGAGI. CDR3 in amino acids: CASHERGEQYF. The DNA for the CDR3 is TGTGCCAGCCACGAGCGTGGCGAGCAGTACTTC.

This chain uses TRBV27 with TRBJ2-2; 7 bases line up with TRBD1. Germline values: CDR1 MNHEY, CDR2 SMNVEV (reference sequence). The CDR3 length is 15 residues. V gave up 3 bases and J gave up 2 bases; unmatched junction bases: 3. CDR3 sequence reads: CASSFRQGNTGELFF. In DNA, the CDR3 is TGTGCCAGCAGTTTCCGACAGGGAAACACCGGGGAGCTGTTTTTT.

This chain links TRBV29-1 with TRBJ1-1; D uncertain. The CDR3 loop spans 15 amino acids. The germline V and J ends were trimmed by 5 bases and 4 bases, with 20 bases remaining between them. Looked up from germline, CDR1 is SQVTM and CDR2 is ANQGSEA. The CDR3: CSVYMNPGLGTEAFF. CDR3 bases: TGCAGCGTTTACATGAATCCTGGGTTGGGCACTGAAGCTTTCTTT.

The chain recombines TRBV13 with TRBJ1-6, with D possibly matching TRBD1 (5 bases). The germline V and J ends were trimmed by 4 bases and 7 bases, with 26 bases remaining between them. CDR1 is PRHDT, CDR2 FYEKMQ, per germline (reference sequence). The CDR3 extends over 19 amino acids. CDR3 sequence (DNA): TGTGCCAGCAGCTATGGGGCACAGACCCAAGCGACTATGAATTCACCCCTCCACTTT. Amino acids: CASSYGAQTQATMNSPLHF.